This TCR beta chain emerged from a study of beta chain features in type 1 diabetes. Study observations and caveats: For Type 1 diabetes patients, all four CD4+ subsets carried TCRB CDR3s that were moderately but significantly shorter.

The entirety of the isolated RNA underwent reverse transcription, so expressed TCRB transcripts were sequenced. Regulatory, naive and central memory T cell samples averaged around 3.5 million reads. TCRdb's copy holds only in-frame clones and misses some; the assay was immunoSEQ multiplex PCR. Of 150,000 to 200,000 clones listed, more than 10% are singletons. Losses at the gene ends were 6 bases for V and 6 bases for J; bases not matched to a gene: 9. The CDR3 runs 14 residues. As concerns this clone: Its antigen is currently unknown.

The material sequenced was central memory CD4+ T cells from blood. The chain combines TRBV23-1 with TRBJ1-2; 8 nucleotides agree with TRBD1. TRBV23-1 is an ORF, and what it does is uncertain. The clonotype comes from a woman aged 18-29 years in good health. The CDR3 here is CASSLKDRVHGYTF. The CDR3 DNA reads as TGCGCCAGCAGCCTAAAGGACAGGGTCCATGGCTACACCTTC.